Each of the 5 T cell receptor beta chains below was sequenced from the same sample in a study of beta chain features in type 1 diabetes. TCRB transcripts that were expressed got sequenced, as all of the isolated RNA had been reverse transcribed. Sequencing used immunoSEQ multiplex PCR; TCRdb keeps in-frame clones, though not all of them. Of roughly 250,000 clones in the sample, roughly 70% were seen once. The source material was naive CD4+ T cells from blood. These receptors were obtained from a man aged 25 to 45 in good health.

This sequence joins TRBV11-2 and TRBJ1-1; D is uncertain. CDR3 length: 11 amino acids. V lost 11 bases, J lost 7 bases, and 14 bases lay in between. Germline lookup yields CDR1 SGHAT and CDR2 FQNNGV. The DNA for the CDR3 is TGTGCCTCAACAGCATCCATTGAAGCTTTCTTT. Translated: CASTASIEAFF.

The CDR3 region has the DNA TGTGCCAGCAGAGCAGGGGGCAGCTATGGCTACACCTTC. Translation: CASRAGGSYGYTF. This chain joins TRBV13 and TRBJ1-2; 8 bases are shared with TRBD1. J was trimmed by 4 bases and V by 6 bases; bases with no gene match: 4. The germline V gene encodes CDR1 PRHDT and CDR2 FYEKMQ (reference sequence). The CDR3 covers 13 residues.

The sample holds a few counts of this clone. The V gene is TRBV18, the J gene TRBJ1-2; 7 bases are a match to TRBD1. This CDR3 is 12 amino acids long. Germline trimming cut 8 bases from V and 5 bases from J; bases unmatched to any gene: 5. CDR1 and CDR2 (germline): KGHSH, LQKENI. This CDR3 is CASRDSQYGYTF. The CDR3 coding sequence is TGTGCCAGCCGGGACAGTCAGTATGGCTACACCTTC. The full variable domain, with the rest looked up from reference TRBV18 and TRBJ1-2, is NAGVMQNPRHLVRRRGQEARLRCSPMKGHSHVYWYRQLPEEGLKFMVYLQKENIIDESGMPKERFSAEFPKEGPSILRIQQVVRGDSAAYFCASRDSQYGYTFGSGTRLTVV.

Written as DNA, the CDR3 is TGTGCCAGCAGCTTAATAGGGCAGAACACCGGGGAGCTGTTTTTT. This sequence encodes CASSLIGQNTGELFF. This chain uses TRBV11-2 with TRBJ2-2; D is undetermined. The germline V and J ends were trimmed by 2 bases and 1 base, with 8 bases remaining between them. This CDR3 comprises 15 residues. Per germline, CDR1 SGHAT and CDR2 FQNNGV.

The rearrangement uses TRBV2 and TRBJ2-5; no clear D gene. Trimming removed 6 bases from V and 1 base from J, with 9 bases in between. The germline gives CDR1 SNHLY, CDR2 FYNNEI. The CDR3 covers 13 residues. The CDR3 region is CASSRDIQETQYF. The CDR3 DNA is TGTGCCAGCAGCCGAGACATCCAAGAGACCCAGTACTTC. The full variable domain, with the rest looked up from reference TRBV2 and TRBJ2-5, is EPEVTQTPSHQVTQMGQEVILRCVPISNHLYFYWYRQILGQKVEFLVSFYNNEISEKSEIFDDQFSVERPDGSNFTLKIRSTKLEDSAMYFCASSRDIQETQYFGPGTRLLVL.